These T cell receptor beta chains were read from a single sample in a study of monozygotic twins with inflammatory bowel disease. Reprocessing the 5' RACE reads, TCRdb reports a single entry for every CDR3 protein and omits DNA. Its table lists about 150,000 distinct CDR3 sequences. Sequences were obtained from blood. The receptor source for this set is a human donor with ulcerative colitis or Crohn's disease, or a healthy co-twin of an affected twin (not recorded which). Both conserved end residues are part of each CDR3.

v_call	j_call	cdr3_aa
TRBV5-1	TRBJ2-1	CASSDPGGGLKGPNSYNEQFF
TRBV20-1	TRBJ2-7	CSAGPPSGVTYEQYF
TRBV20-1	TRBJ2-6	CSARAASGANVLTF
TRBV25-1	TRBJ2-1	CASHQGGGSSNEQFF
TRBV28	TRBJ2-7	CASSLSDRGYEQYF
TRBV15	TRBJ2-7	CATSEGLAGVYEQYF
TRBV11-3	TRBJ2-3	CASSPGGRVQDTQYF
TRBV15	TRBJ1-3	CATSRVSGTGGGGGNTIYF
TRBV10-3	TRBJ1-1	CAISLFKGQANTEAFF
TRBV6-5	TRBJ2-6	CASSYSSGGFGSGANVLTF
TRBV7-2	TRBJ2-1	CASSSGGRANEQFF
TRBV11-2	TRBJ2-2	CASSLGYRGLRFGELFF
TRBV27	TRBJ2-2	CASSLGSGRTGELFF
TRBV5-6	TRBJ2-7	CASSWGQTSYEQYF
TRBV6-5	TRBJ1-1	CASSFPPGVGNTEAFF
TRBV20-1	TRBJ2-7	CSAHRRDFPYEQYF
TRBV2	TRBJ2-1	CVGLARGASSYNEQFF
TRBV7-3	TRBJ1-2	CASSPRGGGYGYTF
TRBV5-1	TRBJ2-2	CASSWTGRTGELFF
TRBV20-1	TRBJ2-7	CSARGASGRDYEQYF
TRBV6-5	TRBJ1-2	CASSRTYDGYTF
TRBV5-4	TRBJ1-4	CASSTRQNLKEKLFF
TRBV12-3/TRBV12-4	TRBJ1-5	CASSLAGDPHQPQHF
TRBV19	TRBJ1-5	CASEGGISQPQHF
TRBV7-9	TRBJ2-4	CASSFLGQGPKNIQYF
TRBV9	TRBJ2-2	CASSVVTGELFF
TRBV27	TRBJ2-1	CASSFSTHDNEQFF
TRBV21-1	TRBJ2-7	CASSKIQAGGTSSYEQYF
TRBV28	TRBJ2-7	CASSLGQGYEQYF
TRBV5-1	TRBJ2-6	CASSLALGSSGANVLTF
TRBV7-9	TRBJ1-3	CASSLESWDTGNTIYF
TRBV7-2	TRBJ2-5	CASSLTSRGTRETQYF
TRBV5-1	TRBJ2-3	CASSLVEGAGTDTQYF
TRBV20-1	TRBJ2-1	CSARALGSGRSYNEQFF
TRBV7-2	TRBJ2-7	CASSPSNLRGISYEQYF